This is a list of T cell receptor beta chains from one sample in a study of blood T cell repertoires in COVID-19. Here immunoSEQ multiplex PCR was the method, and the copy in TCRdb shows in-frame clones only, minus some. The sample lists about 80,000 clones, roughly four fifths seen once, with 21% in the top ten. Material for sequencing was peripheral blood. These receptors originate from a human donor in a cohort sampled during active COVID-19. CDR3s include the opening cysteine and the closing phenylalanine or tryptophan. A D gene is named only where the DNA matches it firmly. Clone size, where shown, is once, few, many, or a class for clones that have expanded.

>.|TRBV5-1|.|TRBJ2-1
TGCGCCAGCAGCAGCGCCCCAGGGGTCTCCTACAATGAGCAGTTCTTC
CASSSAPGVSYNEQFF
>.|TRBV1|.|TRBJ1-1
TGCACCAGCAGCCAAGTCCAGGTGAACACTGAAGCTTTCTTT
CTSSQVQVNTEAFF
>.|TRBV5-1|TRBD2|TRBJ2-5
TGCGCCAGCAGCTCGGCCGGACTAGTTCGAGAGACCCAGTACTTC
CASSSAGLVRETQYF
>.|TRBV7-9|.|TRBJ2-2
TGTGCCAGCAGCTCGTACAGAGACCTGAACACCGGGGAGCTGTTTTTT
CASSSYRDLNTGELFF
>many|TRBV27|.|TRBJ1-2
TGTGCCAGCAGTCCCAGACAACCTGGGGGCTACACCTTC
CASSPRQPGGYTF
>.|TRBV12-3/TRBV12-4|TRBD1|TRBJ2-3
TGTGCCAGCATCTTACAGGGGGTACATACGCAGTATTTT
CASILQGVHTQYF
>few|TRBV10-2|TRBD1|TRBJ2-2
TGCGCCAGCAGCGGGACAGTGGTGACCGGGGAGCTGTTTTTT
CASSGTVVTGELFF
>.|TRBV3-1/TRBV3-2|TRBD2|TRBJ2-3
TGTGCCAGCAGCCTAAAGAGGACCGGGACTAGCGGGTGGGATACGCAGTATTTT
CASSLKRTGTSGWDTQYF
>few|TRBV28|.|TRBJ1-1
TGTGCCAGCGAGATGAACACTGAAGCTTTCTTT
CASEMNTEAFF
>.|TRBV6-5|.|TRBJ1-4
TGTGCCAGCAGTTACTCAATGGTAGGGGTTGAAAAACTGTTTTTT
CASSYSMVGVEKLFF
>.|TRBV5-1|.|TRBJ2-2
TGCGCCAGCAGCACCGGGATAAACACCGGGGAGCTGTTTTTT
CASSTGINTGELFF
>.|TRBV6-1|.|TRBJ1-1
TGTGCCAGCAGTGAAGGGAATAGACTTATGAACACTGAAGCTTTCTTT
CASSEGNRLMNTEAFF
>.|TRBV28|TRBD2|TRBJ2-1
TGTGCCAGCAGCCCAATAGCGGGGGGGGCGAATGAGCAGTTCTTC
CASSPIAGGANEQFF
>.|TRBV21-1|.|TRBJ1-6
TGTGCCAGCAGCGGGACATCCGATAATTCACCCCTCCACTTT
CASSGTSDNSPLHF
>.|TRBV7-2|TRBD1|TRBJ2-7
TGTGCCAGCAGCCCGGACAGGGGGCTCTACGAGCAGTACTTC
CASSPDRGLYEQYF
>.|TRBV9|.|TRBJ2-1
TGTGCCAGCAGCGGGGCTAGCGCGTACAATGAGCAGTTCTTC
CASSGASAYNEQFF
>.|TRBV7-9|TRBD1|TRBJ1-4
TGTGCCAGCAGCTTAGACAGGGGGGTAACTAATGAAAAACTGTTTTTT
CASSLDRGVTNEKLFF
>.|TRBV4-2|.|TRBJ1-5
TGTGCCAGCAGCCAAGGACAGGAGCATCAGCCCCAGCATTTT
CASSQGQEHQPQHF
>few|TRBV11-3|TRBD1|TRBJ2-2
TGTGCCAGCAGCTGGGACAGGGGGCGAACCGGGGAGCTGTTTTTT
CASSWDRGRTGELFF
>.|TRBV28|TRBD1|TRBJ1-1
TGTGCCAGCAGTTACCGGGACAGCCTAATGAACACTGAAGCTTTCTTT
CASSYRDSLMNTEAFF
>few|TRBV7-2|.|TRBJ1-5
TGTGCCAGCAGCATGAGGGGGCAGCCCCAGCATTTT
CASSMRGQPQHF
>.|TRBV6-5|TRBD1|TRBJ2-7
TGTGCCAGCATGGCACAGGGGGCGAGGTACGAGCAGTACTTC
CASMAQGARYEQYF
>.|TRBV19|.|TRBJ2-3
TGTGCCAGTAGACCACGACAGAGCACAGATACGCAGTATTTT
CASRPRQSTDTQYF
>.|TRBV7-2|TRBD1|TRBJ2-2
TGTGCCAGCAGGGTGGACAGGGTCGGGGAGCTGTTTTTT
CASRVDRVGELFF
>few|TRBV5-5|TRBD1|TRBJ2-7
TGTGCCAGCAGCCTTGGACAGGCGTCCTACGAGCAGTACTTC
CASSLGQASYEQYF
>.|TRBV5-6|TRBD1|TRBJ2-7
TGTGCCAGCAGCTTAAGGGGACAGGGGCTCTACGAGCAGTACTTC
CASSLRGQGLYEQYF
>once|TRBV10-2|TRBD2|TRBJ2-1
TGCGCCAGCAGTGGGACTAGCTGGGCTCCCGGTGAGCAGTTCTTC
CASSGTSWAPGEQFF
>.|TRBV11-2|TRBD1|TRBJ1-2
TGTGCCAGCAGCTTAGGGGCCGGGACAGGGGGCTATGGCTACACCTTC
CASSLGAGTGGYGYTF
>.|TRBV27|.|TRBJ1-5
TGTGCCAGCAGTTTCAACCCATTCAGTCAGCCCCAGCATTTT
CASSFNPFSQPQHF
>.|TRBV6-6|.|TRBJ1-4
TGTGCCAGCAGTCGACGGCCAGGGGCGGTTAATGAAAAACTGTTTTTT
CASSRRPGAVNEKLFF
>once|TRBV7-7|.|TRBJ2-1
TGTGCTAGCAGCTTAGGGGCCGCCGGCTTCAATGAGCAGTTCTTC
CASSLGAAGFNEQFF
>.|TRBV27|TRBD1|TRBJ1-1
TGTGCCAGCGGATTTACAGGGGCCGGGAAAATGAACACTGAAGCTTTCTTT
CASGFTGAGKMNTEAFF
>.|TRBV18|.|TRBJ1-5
TGTGCCAGCTCACCCCAGCGCCAGGGATTGCAGCCCCAGCATTTT
CASSPQRQGLQPQHF
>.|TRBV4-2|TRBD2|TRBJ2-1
TGTGCCAGCAGCCAAACCGGGACTAGCTCCTACAATGAGCAGTTCTTC
CASSQTGTSSYNEQFF
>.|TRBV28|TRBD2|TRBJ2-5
TGTGCCAGCAGTTTCGGGCGGGGGGGACAAGAGACCCAGTACTTC
CASSFGRGGQETQYF
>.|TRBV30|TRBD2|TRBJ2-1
TGTGCCTGGAGAAATAGCGGGGGGTACAATGAGCAGTTCTTC
CAWRNSGGYNEQFF
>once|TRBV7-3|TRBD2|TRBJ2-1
TGTGCCAGCAGCTTACCGGGACTAGCGGGCCACGATGAGCAGTTCTTC
CASSLPGLAGHDEQFF
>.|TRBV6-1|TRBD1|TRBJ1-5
TGTGCCAGCAGTGAAGGGTGGACAGGCTGGCAGCCCCAGCATTTT
CASSEGWTGWQPQHF
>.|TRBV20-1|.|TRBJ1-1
TGCAGTGCTAGTCTGGCGGGGAGGGGAAACACTGAAGCTTTCTTT
CSASLAGRGNTEAFF
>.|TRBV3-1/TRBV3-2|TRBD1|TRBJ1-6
TGTGCCAGCAGCCCCCGGGACAGGGGTAACCTGGGGGATAATTCACCCCTCCACTTT
CASSPRDRGNLGDNSPLHF
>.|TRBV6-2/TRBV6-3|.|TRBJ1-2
TGTGCCAGCAGTGACCCCGGAGGGGATGGCTACACCTTC
CASSDPGGDGYTF
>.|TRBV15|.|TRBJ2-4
TGTGCCACCAGCATCCAGGGAGGAGGCAAAAACATTCAGTACTTC
CATSIQGGGKNIQYF
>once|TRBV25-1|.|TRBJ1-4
TGTGCCAGCAGTGATGCGGGGTTGAATGAAAAACTGTTTTTT
CASSDAGLNEKLFF
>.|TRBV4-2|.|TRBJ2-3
TGTGCCAGCACCCCGAGGTCGGGTTCAGATACGCAGTATTTT
CASTPRSGSDTQYF
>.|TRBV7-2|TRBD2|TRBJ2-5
TGTGCCAGCAGCTTAGACCCTATGACGGGGGGGCTTGAGACCCAGTACTTC
CASSLDPMTGGLETQYF
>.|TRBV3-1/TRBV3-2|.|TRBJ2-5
TGTGCCAGCAGCCAACAGGGGGGCCGGGAGACCCAGTACTTC
CASSQQGGRETQYF
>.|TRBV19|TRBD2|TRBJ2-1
TGTGCCAGTAGTATAGAGACGGGACTAGTTTACAATGAGCAGTTCTTC
CASSIETGLVYNEQFF